Here is one T cell receptor beta chain with its context. Its antigen has not been determined. The input lacks base qualities; no much larger clone sits a single base away. The record originates from a study of blood T cell repertoires in COVID-19 (TCRdb year 2020). Notes on the research overall: Samples covering the acute and convalescent phases of COVID-19 were provided by collaborators in the United States, Italy and Spain. The material from the prospective study consisted of cDNA or gDNA derived from T cells, B-cell-depleted T cells, or PBMCs. The dataset comprised deeply sampled blood TCRbeta repertoires from subjects exposed to, actively infected with, or recovered from COVID-19. The repertoires were made available in a free public database intended to serve as a resource for research on the immune response to SARS-CoV-2. The samples were drawn from two sources: the first 160 participants of the ongoing ImmuneRACE study, and over 1,000 subjects contributed by 6 global collaborators. A de-identified subject ID, COVID-19 status, age in years and sex were almost always included in the sample metadata. HLA class I and class II types, where available, came from metadata supplied by the sample provider rather than from assay-based typing. Findings and caveats that apply to the study as a whole: Clinical and demographic metadata were provided uncurated, with the amount varying by source and participant.

V and J lose 1 base and 2 bases, and a span of 11 bases separates them. The CDR3 goes from the cysteine to the phenylalanine over 15 residues. Only CDR3 DNA is held: 45 bases, read in frame from base 1. Taken from the germline V gene (reference sequence), the CDR1 and CDR2 loops are MNHEY and SMNVEV. Collaborating institutions collected whole blood in K2EDTA tubes following their own protocols. For TCRbeta analysis, collaborators shipped samples in one of three forms: frozen whole blood, isolated PBMCs, or DNA extracted from either of those sample types. TCRbeta CDR3 regions were amplified from genomic DNA using the immunoSEQ Assay, a bias-controlled multiplex PCR. Turning to the authors' computational methods: The number of nucleated cells in each sample was estimated by amplification of reference gene primers within the assay. To quantify the absolute abundance of each unique TCRbeta CDR3 rearrangement, sequence reads were collapsed and filtered. Productive Simpson clonality was computed per sample as the square root of Simpson's diversity index over productive rearrangements. Sourced from immuneACCESS, this table was stored by TCRdb with only in-frame sequences that have V and J called. A share of the clones is absent; for the studies checked, an unresolved V gene accounts for under half, and the remainder has no known explanation. Clone size and the V and J calls come from that table; the DNA yielded D and trimming. The sample contains 50,000 to 65,000 clones, roughly 84% of them found a single time. The top ten clonotypes cover roughly 5% of the sample.

This TCR was sampled from a man in his forties with active COVID-19. The chain employs TRBV27 and TRBJ1-1; perhaps TRBD1 is the D gene, with 6 bases matching. Sequencing input: peripheral blood. The nucleotide sequence is TGTGCCAGCAGTTTATGGGGGGGCTCTAACACTGAAGCTTTCTTT. It translates as CASSLWGGSNTEAFF.